The 5 T cell receptor beta chains below all came from one sample that was sequenced in a study of technical replicates of blood from a handful of donors. Sequenced by immunoSEQ multiplex PCR; TCRdb stores in-frame clones only, minus some. The sample holds over 70,000 clones, just under 95% seen once. The sample comprised T cells isolated from PBMCs. The receptors derive from a human donor in good health.

The V and J genes are TRBV6-4 and TRBJ1-2; D not resolved. Germline lookup yields CDR1 MRHNA and CDR2 SNTAGT. With 0 bases removed from V and 4 bases from J, the gap between germline ends came to 12 bases. The CDR3 consists of 15 residues. The chain's CDR3 is CASSDSGRAIYGYTF. The CDR3 coding sequence is TGTGCCAGCAGTGACTCGGGGAGGGCCATCTATGGCTACACCTTC.

The V call is TRBV29-1, the J call TRBJ1-1; 7 positions agree with TRBD1. The V segment lost 7 bases and the J segment 1 base; nucleotides outside the gene matches: 6. Germline V gives CDR1 SQVTM, CDR2 ANQGSEA. The CDR3 is 13 amino acids. The CDR3, as DNA: TGCAGCGATTACAGGGGCGAGAACACTGAAGCTTTCTTT. It specifies CSDYRGENTEAFF.

The rearrangement uses TRBV12-5 and TRBJ2-3; perhaps TRBD2 as D (6 bases). The germline gives CDR1 LGHNT, CDR2 FRNRAP. The CDR3 has 14 residues. Trimming shortened V by 4 bases and J by 5 bases, and 13 bases separated the two germline ends. The chain's CDR3 is CASGWRDEGDTQYF. The CDR3 nucleotides read TGTGCTAGTGGTTGGCGGGATGAGGGAGATACGCAGTATTTT.

V usage is TRBV18 and J usage is TRBJ1-5; TRBD1 agrees at 9 bases. The germline V gene encodes CDR1 KGHSH and CDR2 LQKENI. This CDR3 is 16 amino acids long. With V trimmed by 1 base and J by 7 bases, 8 bases remained unmatched. For the CDR3, the DNA is TGTGCCAGCTCACCACAACAGGGGGCGCAGGAGCAGCCCCAGCATTTT. Its translation is CASSPQQGAQEQPQHF.

This clone appeared once. The chain couples TRBV7-2 to TRBJ1-1; D is unresolved. Germline V gene lookup returns CDR1 SGHTA and CDR2 FQGNSA. The CDR3 sequence is 15 residues long. V lost 1 base and J 6 bases, leaving 15 bases between the germline ends. This chain's CDR3 is CASSLETERSAEAFF. The CDR3 nucleotides read TGTGCCAGCAGCTTAGAAACCGAACGGAGCGCTGAAGCTTTCTTT.